A selection of T cell receptor beta chains follows, all from one sample in a study of blood T cells in healthy people across ages. A single record per CDR3 protein comes from TCRdb applying MiXCR to the 5' RACE reads. The repertoire consists of about 780,000 distinct CDR3 sequences, with about half occurring once and the leading ten covering less than 20%. The specimen was blood. Receptors originate from a man at least 80 years old in good health. CDR3s include the opening cysteine and the closing phenylalanine or tryptophan. Each record gives: clone size, D gene, V gene, J gene, CDR3 length, CDR3 DNA, CDR3 protein. The D gene is left open where the match is weak. Only part of the rows carry a size: once, few, many, or a class if the clone is expanded.

clone_size: few
d_call: TRBD2
v_call: TRBV20-1
j_call: TRBJ2-7
cdr3_length: 13
cdr3_nt: TGCAGTGCTACAGCGGGAGGAAGATACGAGCAGTACTTC
cdr3_aa: CSATAGGRYEQYF

clone_size: many
d_call: TRBD2
v_call: TRBV7-2
j_call: TRBJ2-3
cdr3_length: 15
cdr3_nt: TGTGCCAGCAGCTTAAAAGCGGGGCGCACAGATACGCAGTATTTT
cdr3_aa: CASSLKAGRTDTQYF

clone_size: -
d_call: TRBD1
v_call: TRBV12-3/TRBV12-4
j_call: TRBJ2-1
cdr3_length: 14
cdr3_nt: TGTGCCAGCTGTACAGGGGGGTCCTACAATGAGCAGTTCTTC
cdr3_aa: CASCTGGSYNEQFF

clone_size: -
d_call: -
v_call: TRBV28
j_call: TRBJ2-7
cdr3_length: 13
cdr3_nt: TGTGCCAGCAGTTTAGGACGGCCGGGGGCCCAGTACTTC
cdr3_aa: CASSLGRPGAQYF

clone_size: few
d_call: -
v_call: TRBV19
j_call: TRBJ1-5
cdr3_length: 16
cdr3_nt: TGTGCCAGTAGTCAACAGGGCCGGTTCAGCAATCAGCCCCAGCATTTT
cdr3_aa: CASSQQGRFSNQPQHF

clone_size: many
d_call: -
v_call: TRBV5-1
j_call: TRBJ2-5
cdr3_length: 13
cdr3_nt: TGCGCCAGCAGCCTGACAGTCCAAGAGACCCAGTACTTC
cdr3_aa: CASSLTVQETQYF

clone_size: -
d_call: -
v_call: TRBV4-1
j_call: TRBJ2-3
cdr3_length: 15
cdr3_nt: TGCGCCAGCAGCCAAGTCTTCAGGGGGGCAGATACGCAGTATTTT
cdr3_aa: CASSQVFRGADTQYF

clone_size: -
d_call: -
v_call: TRBV29-1
j_call: TRBJ2-7
cdr3_length: 14
cdr3_nt: TGCAGCGCCGTCCCGCCCGGTAGTTATTCCGAGCAGTACTTC
cdr3_aa: CSAVPPGSYSEQYF

clone_size: few
d_call: TRBD1
v_call: TRBV19
j_call: TRBJ1-2
cdr3_length: 13
cdr3_nt: TGTGCCAGTAGTAGGGACAGGGAGTCCGGCTACACCTTC
cdr3_aa: CASSRDRESGYTF

clone_size: few
d_call: -
v_call: TRBV29-1
j_call: TRBJ1-6
cdr3_length: 12
cdr3_nt: TGCAGCGTTGGGGAGGGTAATTCACCCCTCCACTTT
cdr3_aa: CSVGEGNSPLHF

clone_size: -
d_call: -
v_call: TRBV20-1
j_call: TRBJ2-1
cdr3_length: 14
cdr3_nt: TGCAGTGCAAAACCGGGACTTGGGTTCCATGAGCAGTTCTTC
cdr3_aa: CSAKPGLGFHEQFF

clone_size: -
d_call: -
v_call: TRBV20-1
j_call: TRBJ1-1
cdr3_length: 13
cdr3_nt: TGCAGCGGGCTCCTCGGGGTCGATACTGAAGCTTTCTTT
cdr3_aa: CSGLLGVDTEAFF

clone_size: -
d_call: TRBD2
v_call: TRBV20-1
j_call: TRBJ2-3
cdr3_length: 14
cdr3_nt: TGCAGTGCTAGCTTAGCGGGAGGACCAGATACGCAGTATTTT
cdr3_aa: CSASLAGGPDTQYF

clone_size: -
d_call: -
v_call: TRBV20-1
j_call: TRBJ1-2
cdr3_length: 14
cdr3_nt: TGCAGTGCTAGCCGTCACCCGAAGGGCTATGGCTACACCTTC
cdr3_aa: CSASRHPKGYGYTF

clone_size: -
d_call: TRBD2
v_call: TRBV7-8
j_call: TRBJ2-2
cdr3_length: 15
cdr3_nt: TGTGCCAGCAACCGACTAGCGGGGGTAACCGGGGAGCTGTTTTTT
cdr3_aa: CASNRLAGVTGELFF

clone_size: few
d_call: TRBD2
v_call: TRBV19
j_call: TRBJ2-1
cdr3_length: 13
cdr3_nt: TGTGCCAGTAGTCTCGGGACTAGCACTGAGCAGTTCTTC
cdr3_aa: CASSLGTSTEQFF

clone_size: many
d_call: TRBD1
v_call: TRBV10-3
j_call: TRBJ2-5
cdr3_length: 16
cdr3_nt: TGTGCCATCAGTGACCCCACACAGGGGGACCAAGAGACCCAGTACTTC
cdr3_aa: CAISDPTQGDQETQYF

clone_size: -
d_call: TRBD2
v_call: TRBV24-1
j_call: TRBJ2-1
cdr3_length: 15
cdr3_nt: TGTGCCACCAGTGAAGCAGGACTAGCGAACAATGAGCAGTTCTTC
cdr3_aa: CATSEAGLANNEQFF

clone_size: -
d_call: -
v_call: TRBV13
j_call: TRBJ2-7
cdr3_length: 12
cdr3_nt: TGTGCCAGCAGCTTATTTACCTACGAGCAGTACTTC
cdr3_aa: CASSLFTYEQYF

clone_size: few
d_call: TRBD1
v_call: TRBV4-2
j_call: TRBJ1-4
cdr3_length: 16
cdr3_nt: TGTGCCAGCAGCCAAGATCTGAGCAGGGGGGTTGAAAAACTGTTTTTT
cdr3_aa: CASSQDLSRGVEKLFF

clone_size: once
d_call: -
v_call: TRBV6-5
j_call: TRBJ2-3
cdr3_length: 17
cdr3_nt: TGTGCCAGCAGTTACTCGACGGGCGGCGGGAGCACAGATACGCAGTATTTT
cdr3_aa: CASSYSTGGGSTDTQYF

clone_size: -
d_call: TRBD2
v_call: TRBV20-1
j_call: TRBJ2-2
cdr3_length: 17
cdr3_nt: TGCAGTGCTAGAGAACGGGGAGGGACTAGCGAGACCGGGGAGCTGTTTTTT
cdr3_aa: CSARERGGTSETGELFF

clone_size: -
d_call: -
v_call: TRBV6-2/TRBV6-3
j_call: TRBJ2-1
cdr3_length: 13
cdr3_nt: TGTGCCAGCACCGACCCAGGATACAATGAGCAGTTCTTC
cdr3_aa: CASTDPGYNEQFF

clone_size: -
d_call: -
v_call: TRBV5-1
j_call: TRBJ2-7
cdr3_length: 13
cdr3_nt: TGCGCCAGCAGCATACCGAGTCCGTACGAGCAGTACTTC
cdr3_aa: CASSIPSPYEQYF

clone_size: -
d_call: TRBD2
v_call: TRBV9
j_call: TRBJ2-7
cdr3_length: 14
cdr3_nt: TGTGCCAGCAGCGCTAGCGGGGGGGCTTACGAGCAGTACTTC
cdr3_aa: CASSASGGAYEQYF

clone_size: many
d_call: TRBD1
v_call: TRBV5-1
j_call: TRBJ1-2
cdr3_length: 15
cdr3_nt: TGCGCCAGCAGCTTGGCCAGGGGGGTGAACTATGGCTACACCTTC
cdr3_aa: CASSLARGVNYGYTF

clone_size: few
d_call: TRBD1
v_call: TRBV5-1
j_call: TRBJ2-5
cdr3_length: 16
cdr3_nt: TGCGCCAGCAGCTTGGGCCCGGACAGGGGAACAGAGACCCAGTACTTC
cdr3_aa: CASSLGPDRGTETQYF

clone_size: few
d_call: TRBD1
v_call: TRBV9
j_call: TRBJ2-5
cdr3_length: 16
cdr3_nt: TGTGCCAGCAGCGAAGGGGGACAGGGGAGGCTAGAGACCCAGTACTTC
cdr3_aa: CASSEGGQGRLETQYF

clone_size: -
d_call: -
v_call: TRBV28
j_call: TRBJ1-1
cdr3_length: 19
cdr3_nt: TGTGCCAGCACCCTATCTCCCGGCTTGGGCGCAATCGGAGACACTGAAGCTTTCTTT
cdr3_aa: CASTLSPGLGAIGDTEAFF

clone_size: many
d_call: -
v_call: TRBV12-3/TRBV12-4
j_call: TRBJ2-7
cdr3_length: 14
cdr3_nt: TGTGCCAGCAGTTTAGCGGGACGGGGCTACGAGCAGTACTTC
cdr3_aa: CASSLAGRGYEQYF

clone_size: -
d_call: TRBD2
v_call: TRBV3-1
j_call: TRBJ2-1
cdr3_length: 14
cdr3_nt: TGTGCCAGCGGAGCGGGAGTTTACGAGGGTGAGCAGTTCTTC
cdr3_aa: CASGAGVYEGEQFF

clone_size: few
d_call: -
v_call: TRBV6-5
j_call: TRBJ2-1
cdr3_length: 12
cdr3_nt: TGTGCCAGCAGTCCTCGGGCGAATGAGCAGTTCTTC
cdr3_aa: CASSPRANEQFF

clone_size: -
d_call: TRBD2
v_call: TRBV10-3
j_call: TRBJ2-7
cdr3_length: 17
cdr3_nt: TGTGCCATCAGGGGGGAACTACTAGCGGGAATTTACAATGAGCAGTACTTC
cdr3_aa: CAIRGELLAGIYNEQYF

clone_size: few
d_call: TRBD2
v_call: TRBV7-2
j_call: TRBJ2-3
cdr3_length: 15
cdr3_nt: TGTGCCAGCAAAACGGGAGCGGGGGGGCGGAATACGCAGTATTTT
cdr3_aa: CASKTGAGGRNTQYF

clone_size: -
d_call: -
v_call: TRBV29-1
j_call: TRBJ2-5
cdr3_length: 12
cdr3_nt: TGCAGCGTTGAACTACTCCAAGAGACCCAGTACTTC
cdr3_aa: CSVELLQETQYF

clone_size: -
d_call: -
v_call: TRBV7-3
j_call: TRBJ2-3
cdr3_length: 15
cdr3_nt: TGTGCCAGCAGGCCCCCCGGACAAAGGACAGATACGCAGTATTTT
cdr3_aa: CASRPPGQRTDTQYF

clone_size: few
d_call: -
v_call: TRBV7-9
j_call: TRBJ1-5
cdr3_length: 15
cdr3_nt: TGTGCCAGCAGCTTAGCGGGGAATAGCAATCAGCCCCAGCATTTT
cdr3_aa: CASSLAGNSNQPQHF

clone_size: many
d_call: -
v_call: TRBV9
j_call: TRBJ2-7
cdr3_length: 12
cdr3_nt: TGTGCCAGCAGCGTTATAGAGAGCGAGCAGTACTTC
cdr3_aa: CASSVIESEQYF

clone_size: few
d_call: TRBD1
v_call: TRBV29-1
j_call: TRBJ2-7
cdr3_length: 12
cdr3_nt: TGCAGCGGTGGACAGGGGGCGTACGAGCAGTACTTC
cdr3_aa: CSGGQGAYEQYF

clone_size: -
d_call: TRBD2
v_call: TRBV20-1
j_call: TRBJ2-2
cdr3_length: 13
cdr3_nt: TGCAGTGCTAGCGGGGGGGGCACCGGGGAGCTGTTTTTT
cdr3_aa: CSASGGGTGELFF

clone_size: few
d_call: TRBD1
v_call: TRBV5-1
j_call: TRBJ1-2
cdr3_length: 13
cdr3_nt: TGCGCCAGCAGCGAGGGACAGGGCGGAGGCTACACCTTC
cdr3_aa: CASSEGQGGGYTF

clone_size: few
d_call: -
v_call: TRBV29-1
j_call: TRBJ2-3
cdr3_length: 13
cdr3_nt: TGCAGCGCGTCTGTGACCCAAGTAGATACGCAGTATTTT
cdr3_aa: CSASVTQVDTQYF

clone_size: few
d_call: TRBD2
v_call: TRBV5-5
j_call: TRBJ2-1
cdr3_length: 15
cdr3_nt: TGTGCCAGCAGTTCTACGACTAGCAGCAACAATGAGCAGTTCTTC
cdr3_aa: CASSSTTSSNNEQFF

clone_size: -
d_call: TRBD1
v_call: TRBV20-1
j_call: TRBJ2-3
cdr3_length: 14
cdr3_nt: TGCAGTGCTAAGACAGGGCAGAGCACAGATACGCAGTATTTT
cdr3_aa: CSAKTGQSTDTQYF

clone_size: -
d_call: TRBD1
v_call: TRBV20-1
j_call: TRBJ2-3
cdr3_length: 15
cdr3_nt: TGCAGTGCTAGAGGGGGCAGGGGGCATCTTGATACGCAGTATTTT
cdr3_aa: CSARGGRGHLDTQYF

clone_size: -
d_call: -
v_call: TRBV20-1
j_call: TRBJ2-4
cdr3_length: 13
cdr3_nt: TGCAGTGCCGTAGCAGGGGGGAGAAACATTCAGTACTTC
cdr3_aa: CSAVAGGRNIQYF

clone_size: -
d_call: -
v_call: TRBV5-1
j_call: TRBJ1-1
cdr3_length: 14
cdr3_nt: TGCGCCAGCAGCACCGCAGGTGGGGACACTGAAGCTTTCTTT
cdr3_aa: CASSTAGGDTEAFF

clone_size: once
d_call: -
v_call: TRBV24-1
j_call: TRBJ2-1
cdr3_length: 16
cdr3_nt: TGTGCCACCAGTGACGGAGGAGTTGGGACTTATAATGAGCAGTTCTTC
cdr3_aa: CATSDGGVGTYNEQFF

clone_size: few
d_call: -
v_call: TRBV4-2
j_call: TRBJ2-7
cdr3_length: 13
cdr3_nt: TGTGCCAGCAGCCAAGCAGGGCCCCGCGAGCAGTACTTC
cdr3_aa: CASSQAGPREQYF

clone_size: -
d_call: -
v_call: TRBV29-1
j_call: TRBJ2-5
cdr3_length: 12
cdr3_nt: TGCAGCGGAGGGGTTAGGAGTCATGAGCAGTACTTC
cdr3_aa: CSGGVRSHEQYF

clone_size: -
d_call: -
v_call: TRBV9
j_call: TRBJ2-2
cdr3_length: 12
cdr3_nt: TGTGCCAGCAGCCCCCAAGCCGGGGAGCTGTTTTTT
cdr3_aa: CASSPQAGELFF

clone_size: -
d_call: TRBD1
v_call: TRBV12-3/TRBV12-4
j_call: TRBJ1-2
cdr3_length: 14
cdr3_nt: TGTGCCAGCAGGTTACAGGGGATTAACTATGGCTACACCTTC
cdr3_aa: CASRLQGINYGYTF

clone_size: many
d_call: -
v_call: TRBV29-1
j_call: TRBJ2-1
cdr3_length: 16
cdr3_nt: TGCAGCGTTGAAGATCTTACCCTTGGGGCCTACAATGAGCAGTTCTTC
cdr3_aa: CSVEDLTLGAYNEQFF